Included here is one T cell receptor beta chain sequence, with context. What this receptor recognizes is not known. A much larger clone is a single base away; this may be a read error. The identical CDR3 is also encoded by other nucleotide sequences in the sample. The sample belongs to a study of shared clonotypes between healthy human individuals (dated by TCRdb to about 2020). A note on the overall study: Two women and a few men aged 18 to 49 years were included in the cohort. Per donor, three plates each were used for CD4 naive and CD4 memory, two for CD8 naive, and one for CD8 memory. Blood TCR repertoires of five healthy adults were deeply sequenced to estimate repertoire size and the extent of clonotype sharing between individuals. Libraries were prepared and TCR repertoires were sequenced by different laboratories using diverse techniques, in order to increase sequencing depth and limit assay-specific biases. Per donor, leukapheresis produced somewhere between about 0.94 and 9.5 billion PBMCs. Here is what the overall study found, with its caveats: Only blood was sampled, and tissue TCR repertoires likely differ from those in blood. Compared with non-shared clonotypes, clonotypes shared by all four sorted-subset donors had higher generation probabilities. The genetic and exposure-history diversity represented was limited by the small number of donors. Naive subsets generally had larger estimated clonotype richness than memory subsets. Rarefaction of sorted-subset datasets indicated incomplete sequencing despite the large sequencing depth. Pairwise subsampling led to the expectation that sequencing depth would affect the degree of clonotype sharing among donors. Across a handful of donors, about 4.5% of naive CD4, roughly 3.5% of naive CD8, approximately 2.5% of memory CD4, and 0.3% to 0.45% of memory CD8 clonotypes were shared.

Healthy HIV-negative adults with no recently reported acute infections or vaccinations were included as donors. All donors were Caucasian adults living in Nashville, Tennessee, USA. CD4+ T cells were enriched by magnetic negative selection, after which naive cells were positively selected on CD45RA and the negative fraction was taken as the memory subset. Blood was collected by leukapheresis, and PBMCs were isolated by Ficoll-Histopaque density gradient centrifugation and then cryopreserved in liquid nitrogen vapor phase. Analytical flow cytometry was used to check the purity and quantity of each magnetically sorted T cell population. Each sorted fraction had its genomic DNA isolated and then quantified by UV absorbance on a Nanodrop 2000c. Using the deep immunoSEQ assay, TCR CDR3 regions were amplified from genomic DNA by multiplex PCR. For each cell subset, the extracted genomic DNA was distributed evenly across all wells of several immunoSEQ 96-well plates, and each plate served as one replicate. For sorted subsets, each replicate PCR was loaded with approximately 190 ng genomic DNA, equivalent to 25,000 to 35,000 T cell genomes. Purified libraries were measured with a Qubit 3.0 fluorometer, size-checked on a Bioanalyzer 2100, and measured again with the KAPA Library Quantification kit. A separate single-read 150-cycle Illumina NextSeq 550 flow cell was used to sequence each immunoSEQ 96-well plate. As for how the authors treated the data: Because the immunoSEQ output held only junctional sequences and lacked quality scores, the filtering could not match the filtering applied to full-length reads. To assign V/J genes and CDR3, sequences were annotated against IMGT germline references using PyIR, a Python wrapper for IgBLAST v1.9. Reads were removed for weak V/J assignments (E-value above 1e-6), missing CDR3, stop codons, out-of-frame junctions, or ambiguous translated residues. A V3J clonotype was defined by an identical inferred V gene, J gene, and CDR3 amino acid sequence. The percentage overlap between two repertoires was calculated by dividing the number of shared unique clonotypes by the size of the smaller repertoire. Richness of each repertoire was evaluated using RTK rarefaction, the Chao1 estimator, and Recon v2.1 estimates of unobserved clonotypes. Generation probabilities were computed with OLGA for all TCRbeta clonotypes obtained by the gDNA method from several donors. This is the immuneACCESS table as TCRdb keeps it, with only in-frame sequences that have V and J called. A part of the clones is gone; compared with another copy, unresolved V genes explain less than half, and the rest is unexplained. V and J calls and clone size come straight from that table; D and trimming were deduced from the DNA. The sample data list 2,500,000 or so clones, and 90% to 95% of these were observed just once. Clones ranked in the top ten supply 0.36% of the sample.

Its CDR3 holds 11 amino acids, cysteine through phenylalanine. This entry keeps only the CDR3 DNA: 33 bases, framed from base 1. According to the germline V gene, CDR1 reads SGHRS and CDR2 reads YFSETQ. Sequenced: naive CD4+ T cells from PBMCs. The cell subset or site label, read with the paper, signifies: CD45RA+ positively selected. The receptor's source is a man between 18 and 29 years old in good health. Some clones in this sample may be carry-over from other donors' samples. The rearranged segments are TRBV5-1 and TRBJ2-5; confidence is insufficient to name the D gene. The CDR3 protein sequence reads: CASSYQETQYF. At the DNA level, the sequence is TGCGCTAGCAGCTACCAAGAGACCCAGTACTTC.